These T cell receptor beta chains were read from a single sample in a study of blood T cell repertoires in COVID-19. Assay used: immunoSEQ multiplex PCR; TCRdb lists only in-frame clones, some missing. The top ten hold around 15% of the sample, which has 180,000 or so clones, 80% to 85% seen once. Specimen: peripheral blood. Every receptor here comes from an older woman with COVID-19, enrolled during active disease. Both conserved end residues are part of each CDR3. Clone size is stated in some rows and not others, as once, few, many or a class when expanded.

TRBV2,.,CASNRGQDNYGYTF
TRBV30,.,CAWSESANYGYTF
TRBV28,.,CASSSPRTGGNYEQFF
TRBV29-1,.,CSVTEESYNEQFF
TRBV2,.,CASRDRIQSGYTF
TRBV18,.,CASSPSTGNTEAFF
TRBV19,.,CASRSPDRAKRNTIYF
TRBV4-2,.,CASSQVAGGGSNQPQHF
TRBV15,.,CATSTKSGSPLHF
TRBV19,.,CASSRSQGLYEQYF
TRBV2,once,CASRPGGETQYF
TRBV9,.,CASSKLPGETQYF
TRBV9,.,CASSVGRVTNEKLFF
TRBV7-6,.,CASSSGQGAKTQYF
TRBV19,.,CASRDHRVTDTQYF
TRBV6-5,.,CASRGLSSVGELFF
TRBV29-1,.,CSAFSGTGNTEAFF
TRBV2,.,CASSEALSSGNTDTQYF
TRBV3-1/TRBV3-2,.,CASSQTASGYEQYF
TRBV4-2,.,CASSLGDNEQFF
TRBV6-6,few,CASSIQGRGEQYF
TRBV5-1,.,CASSLDGSEAEQYF
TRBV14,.,CASSATRGLNTEAFF
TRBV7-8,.,CASSLGQGNDEQFF
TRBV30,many,CAWMEEGDGYTF
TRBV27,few,CASSLSIGRGETQYF